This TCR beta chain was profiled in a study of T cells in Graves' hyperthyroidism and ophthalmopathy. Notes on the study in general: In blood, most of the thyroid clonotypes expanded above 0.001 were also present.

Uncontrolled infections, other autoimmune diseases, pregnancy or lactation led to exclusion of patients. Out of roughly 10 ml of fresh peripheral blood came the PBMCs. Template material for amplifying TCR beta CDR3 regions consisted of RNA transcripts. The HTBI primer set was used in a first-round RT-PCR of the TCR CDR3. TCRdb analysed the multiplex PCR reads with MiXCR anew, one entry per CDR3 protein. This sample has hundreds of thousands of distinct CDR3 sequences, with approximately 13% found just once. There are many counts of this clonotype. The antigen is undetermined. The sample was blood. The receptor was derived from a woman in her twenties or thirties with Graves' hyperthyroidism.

The CDR3 is CSARDWTSGRIGNEQFF. The CDR3 region has the DNA TGCAGTGCTAGAGATTGGACTAGCGGGAGGATTGGCAATGAGCAGTTCTTC. The genes are TRBV20-1 and TRBJ2-1, with 14 bases that match TRBD2. CDR1 is DFQATT and CDR2 is SNEGSKA in the germline V gene (reference sequence). The CDR3 sequence is 17 residues long. Trimming cost V 0 bases and J 6 bases; bases outside gene matches: 7.